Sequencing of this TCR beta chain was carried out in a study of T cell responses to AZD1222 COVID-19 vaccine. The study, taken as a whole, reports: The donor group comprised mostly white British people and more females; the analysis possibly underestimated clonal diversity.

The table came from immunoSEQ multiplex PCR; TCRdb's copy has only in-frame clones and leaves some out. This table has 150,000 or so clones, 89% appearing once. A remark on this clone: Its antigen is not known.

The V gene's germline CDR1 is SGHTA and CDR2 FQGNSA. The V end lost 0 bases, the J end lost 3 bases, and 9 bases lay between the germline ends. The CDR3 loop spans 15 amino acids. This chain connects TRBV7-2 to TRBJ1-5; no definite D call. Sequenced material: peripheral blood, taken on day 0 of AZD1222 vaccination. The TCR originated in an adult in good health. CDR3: CASSLAPGLNQPQHF. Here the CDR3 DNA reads TGTGCCAGCAGCTTAGCTCCAGGCCTCAATCAGCCCCAGCATTTT.